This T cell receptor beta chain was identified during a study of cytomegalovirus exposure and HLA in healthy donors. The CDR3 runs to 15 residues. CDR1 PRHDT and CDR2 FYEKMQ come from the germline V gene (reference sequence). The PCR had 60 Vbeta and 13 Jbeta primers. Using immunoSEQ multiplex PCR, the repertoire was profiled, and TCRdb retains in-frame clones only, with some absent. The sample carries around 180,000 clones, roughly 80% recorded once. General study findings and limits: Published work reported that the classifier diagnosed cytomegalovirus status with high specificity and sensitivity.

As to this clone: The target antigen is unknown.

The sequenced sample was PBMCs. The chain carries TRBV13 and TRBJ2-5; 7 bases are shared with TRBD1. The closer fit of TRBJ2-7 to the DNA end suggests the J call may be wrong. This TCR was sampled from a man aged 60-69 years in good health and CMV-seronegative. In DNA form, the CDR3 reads TGTGCCAGCACAAGGGGGCGGAACCCCTCCTACGAGCAGTACTTC. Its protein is CASTRGRNPSYEQYF.